The subject of this entry is one T cell receptor (beta chain). The sample originates from a study of blood T cell repertoires in COVID-19. The wider study: Acute and convalescent COVID-19 specimens originated in the United States, Italy and Spain. PBMCs, B-cell-depleted T cells, or T cells were the source of the cDNA or gDNA that made up the material.

Germline trimming cut 2 bases from V and 8 bases from J; bases unmatched to any gene: 9. This CDR3 comprises 15 residues. Germline CDR1 and CDR2: MNHNS and SASEGT. Original methodology: Amplified reference gene primers provided the basis for estimating nucleated cell counts. Generated by immunoSEQ multiplex PCR, the TCRdb table keeps only in-frame clones and is missing some. That table supplies the V and J calls and clone size; D and trimming were determined from the DNA. The sample records 300,000 to 400,000 clones, approximately 86% being singletons. Specimen: peripheral blood. This chain joins TRBV6-1 and TRBJ2-1, with 7 bases that match TRBD1. The clonotype originates from a woman between 55 and 75 years old with COVID-19, enrolled during active disease. This chain's CDR3 is CASSESVTGIYEQFF. In nucleotides, the CDR3 is TGTGCCAGCAGTGAATCCGTGACAGGGATATATGAGCAGTTCTTC.